Below, 27 T cell receptor beta chains from the same sample are listed, as sequenced in a study of Graves' ophthalmopathy and Graves' hyperthyroidism. Scientists amplified the TCR beta CDR3 regions from RNA transcripts. First-round RT-PCR with HTBI primers preceded a second-round multiplex PCR. One entry per CDR3 protein, called by TCRdb with MiXCR from the multiplex PCR reads. Here the sample spans under 800,000 distinct CDR3 sequences, about a fifth being singletons. The sequencing input was peripheral blood. Receptor source: a woman in her late teens or twenties with stable Graves' hyperthyroidism. Some clones in this sample may be carry-over from other donors' samples.

This clonotype was observed at least ten times. This chain joins TRBV6-1 and TRBJ1-5; D is perhaps TRBD1 (5 bases). The germline V gene has CDR1 MNHNS and CDR2 SASEGT. The CDR3 has 15 residues. Trimming pared 6 bases from V and 2 bases from J, leaving 14 bases between. CDR3 DNA: TGTGCCAGCAGCCGCAGGGTTGGCGGCAATCAGCCCCAGCATTTT. As protein: CASSRRVGGNQPQHF.

This clonotype was seen ten or more times. The chain combines TRBV6-1 with TRBJ1-1; D possibly corresponds to TRBD1 (5 bases). CDR1 is MNHNS, CDR2 SASEGT, per germline. V shed 3 bases and J shed 1 base, with 6 bases lying between them. CDR3 length: 13 residues. As DNA, the CDR3 is TGTGCCAGCAGTGACGGGGGGAACACTGAAGCTTTCTTT. Encoded protein: CASSDGGNTEAFF.

This clonotype has a count of ten or more. CDR3 sequence reads: CASSFGYSNQPQHF. The CDR3 nucleotides read TGTGCCAGCAGTTTTGGGTATAGCAATCAGCCCCAGCATTTT. The chain uses TRBV12-3 or TRBV12-4 and TRBJ1-5, with D hard to call. CDR3 length: 14 amino acids. Trimming removed 3 bases at V and 0 bases at J, with 6 bases between.

This clonotype was counted ten times or more. A much larger clone is a single base away; this may be a read error. V usage is TRBV12-3 or TRBV12-4 and J usage is TRBJ1-5; 7 bases agree with TRBD1. Trimming at V came to 5 bases and at J to 0 bases, leaving 4 bases not matched to a gene. The CDR3 is 15 residues long. CDR3 in DNA: TGTGCCAGCAGTCCCCAGGGGGATAGCAATCAGCCCCAGCATTTT. It encodes CASSPQGDSNQPQHF.

This clonotype was seen only a few times. The chain uses TRBV7-3 and TRBJ2-6; D may be TRBD1 or TRBD2 (5 bases each). Trimming shortened V by 3 bases and J by 2 bases, and 17 bases separated the two germline ends. The CDR3 is made up of 18 amino acids. In germline, CDR1 is SGHTA, CDR2 FQGTGA. Here the CDR3 reads CASSFPGAREAGANVLTF. The CDR3 nucleotides are TGTGCCAGCAGCTTCCCCGGGGCCCGTGAGGCTGGGGCCAACGTCCTGACTTTC. Full variable domain (missing parts from reference TRBV7-3 and TRBJ2-6): GAGVSQTPSNKVTEKGKYVELRCDPISGHTALYWYRQSLGQGPEFLIYFQGTGAADDSGLPNDRFFAVRPEGSVSTLKIQRTERGDSAVYLCASSFPGAREAGANVLTFGAGSRLTVL.

The chain couples TRBV6-2 or TRBV6-3 to TRBJ2-7; 7 bases align to TRBD2. The CDR3 extends over 12 amino acids. CDR1 is MNHEY, CDR2 SVGEGT, per germline. J gave up 0 bases and V 11 bases, and 4 bases lay outside the gene matches. The CDR3 DNA sequence: TGTGCCGCGGGGGACTACTCCTACGAGCAGTACTTC. This sequence encodes CAAGDYSYEQYF.

This clonotype has a count of ten or more. The V call is TRBV3-1, the J call TRBJ2-5; D uncertain. V dropped 6 bases and J dropped 5 bases, with 16 bases sitting between them. There are 14 residues in the CDR3. The V gene's germline CDR1 is LGHDT and CDR2 YNNKEL (reference sequence). The CDR3 reads CASSPTRASETQYF. DNA of the CDR3: TGTGCCAGCAGTCCGACTCGCGCGTCGGAGACCCAGTACTTC.

The table lists this clonotype with many counts. The chain links TRBV7-9 to TRBJ2-7, with D perhaps matching TRBD1 or TRBD2 (7 bases each). The CDR3 spans 15 residues. The ends were cut back, 3 bases at V and 1 base at J, with 13 bases in the middle. CDR1 is SEHNR, CDR2 FQNEAQ, per germline (reference sequence). CDR3 bases: TGTGCCAGCAGCTTGGGAGGGACAGTTTCCTACGAGCAGTACTTC. Amino acid sequence: CASSLGGTVSYEQYF.

The chain has TRBV20-1 and TRBJ1-1; D unclear. The ends were cut back, 4 bases at V and 5 bases at J, with 17 bases in the middle. There are 14 residues in the CDR3. Germline lookup yields CDR1 DFQATT and CDR2 SNEGSKA (reference sequence). CDR3 sequence (DNA): TGCAGTGCTAATGGGCCCTACTTTGGGACTGAAGCTTTCTTT. The encoded protein is CSANGPYFGTEAFF.

At least ten counts were recorded for this clonotype. The genes are TRBV10-3 and TRBJ2-5, with 9 bases aligning to TRBD1. CDR3 size: 15 residues. After removal of 6 bases from V and 4 bases from J, the junction contained 9 bases not matched to a gene. Germline assignment: CDR1 ENHRY and CDR2 SYGVKD. For the CDR3, the DNA is TGTGCCATCAGCAAGGGACAGGGTAGAGGAGAGACCCAGTACTTC. Amino acid sequence: CAISKGQGRGETQYF.

This clonotype was counted at least ten times. V usage is TRBV4-1 and J usage is TRBJ2-2; D not certain. In germline, CDR1 is MGHRA, CDR2 YSYEKL. V shed 1 base and J shed 0 bases, with 9 bases lying between them. The CDR3 runs to 16 residues. The CDR3 sequence is CASSQGRGANTGELFF. CDR3 bases: TGCGCCAGCAGCCAAGGGCGTGGGGCGAACACCGGGGAGCTGTTTTTT.

This clonotype was observed many times. The rearrangement uses TRBV2 and TRBJ2-7; D remains ambiguous. This CDR3 is 12 amino acids long. V was cut by 7 bases and J by 6 bases, with 13 bases left in between. Germline loops: CDR1 SNHLY, CDR2 FYNNEI. The CDR3 loop is CASTLLWGEQYF. Written as DNA, the CDR3 is TGTGCCAGCACCCTTTTGTGGGGCGAGCAGTACTTC.

This clonotype showed up many times. This rearrangement joins TRBV12-3 or TRBV12-4 to TRBJ1-2; D is possibly TRBD1 (5 bases). This CDR3 has 15 residues. The germline V and J ends were trimmed by 2 bases and 7 bases, with 17 bases remaining between them. The CDR3, as DNA: TGTGCCAGCAGTTTAAGAACCAGGGCGGGGTCTGGCTACACCTTC. Translating it yields CASSLRTRAGSGYTF.

The CDR3 DNA reads as TGTGCCAGCAGTGGACAAGGGACAGCCTACGAGCAGTACTTC. It translates to CASSGQGTAYEQYF. The chain combines TRBV6-1 with TRBJ2-7, with 7 bases that match TRBD1. The CDR3 spans 14 residues. J lost 2 bases, V lost 4 bases, and 5 bases had no gene match. CDR1 MNHNS and CDR2 SASEGT come from the germline V gene.

This clonotype was counted at least ten times. J is TRBJ1-6 and V is TRBV28; D gene unclear. This CDR3 region has 15 residues. The germline CDR1 and CDR2 sequences are MDHEN and SYDVKM. With 6 bases removed from V and 5 bases from J, the gap between germline ends came to 14 bases. The CDR3 here is CASSNPQVDNSPLHF. In DNA form, the CDR3 reads TGTGCCAGCAGCAATCCGCAGGTTGATAATTCACCCCTCCACTTT.

This clonotype turned up a few times. This chain joins TRBV29-1 and TRBJ2-5; possibly TRBD1 or TRBD2 for D (5 bases each). Germline assignment: CDR1 SQVTM and CDR2 ANQGSEA. The CDR3 extends over 15 amino acids. Trimming pared 3 bases from V and 4 bases from J, leaving 18 bases between. The CDR3 loop reads CSVEGPAGPPETQYF. CDR3 DNA: TGCAGCGTTGAGGGACCAGCCGGACCCCCAGAGACCCAGTACTTC.

The table lists this clonotype with many counts. This chain joins TRBV9 and TRBJ1-1; TRBD1 is a possible D gene (5 bases). Germline V gene lookup returns CDR1 SGDLS and CDR2 YYNGEE. The V gene lost 1 base and the J gene lost 3 bases, with 7 bases spanning the gap. The CDR3 length is 13 residues. The CDR3 is CASSVRDDTEAFF. The CDR3 DNA is TGTGCCAGCAGCGTAAGGGACGACACTGAAGCTTTCTTT.

This clonotype was found many times. V is TRBV6-5 and J is TRBJ1-6, with D unclear. CDR3 length equals 15 residues. Germline-derived CDR1 and CDR2 are MNHEY and SVGAGI. V gave up 4 bases and J gave up 9 bases, with 16 bases separating them. The CDR3 DNA follows: TGTGCCAGCAGTTTCCTTGATAGCGGTAGTTCACCCCTCCACTTT. Protein: CASSFLDSGSSPLHF.

The gene calls are TRBV19 and TRBJ1-1; 7 nucleotides match TRBD1. Germline loops: CDR1 LNHDA, CDR2 SQIVND (reference sequence). V dropped 6 bases and J dropped 5; count of bases not matched to a gene: 3. The CDR3 consists of 12 residues. The CDR3 DNA is TGTGCCAGTAGACAGGGGATGACTGAAGCTTTCTTT. Its protein is CASRQGMTEAFF. Full variable domain (missing parts from reference TRBV19 and TRBJ1-1): DGGITQSPKYLFRKEGQNVTLSCEQNLNHDAMYWYRQDPGQGLRLIYYSQIVNDFQKGDIAEGYSVSREKKESFPLTVTSAQKNPTAFYLCASRQGMTEAFFGQGTRLTVV.

This clonotype was detected many times. The V and J genes are TRBV6-4 and TRBJ1-5, with 7 bases aligning to TRBD1. The CDR3 runs to 18 residues. From germline, CDR1 is MRHNA and CDR2 SNTAGT. V dropped 5 bases and J dropped 0; count of bases not matched to a gene: 13. The chain's CDR3 is CASSPNPGTVYSNQPQHF. The DNA of the CDR3 is TGTGCCAGCAGTCCCAATCCCGGGACAGTCTATAGCAATCAGCCCCAGCATTTT.

The sample holds many counts of this clonotype. CDR3 amino acids: CASSDRLGAHQPQHF. CDR3 nucleotides: TGTGCCAGCAGTGACAGGTTAGGGGCGCATCAGCCCCAGCATTTT. The chain employs TRBV28 and TRBJ1-5; a possible D gene is TRBD1 (6 bases). CDR3 length: 15 residues. Per the germline V gene, CDR1 is MDHEN and CDR2 is SYDVKM. V was clipped by 5 bases and J by 5 bases, with 16 bases between them.

This clonotype was observed a few times. The J gene is TRBJ1-1, the V gene TRBV12-3 or TRBV12-4; D is undetermined. V was clipped by 3 bases and J by 3 bases, with 17 bases between them. This CDR3 has 16 amino acids. The CDR3 loop is CASSFGEGQRDTEAFF. DNA of the CDR3: TGTGCCAGCAGTTTCGGGGAGGGCCAGAGGGACACTGAAGCTTTCTTT.

This clonotype was seen more than once but under ten times. The chain has TRBV20-1 and TRBJ1-2, with 7 bases identical to TRBD1. Losses at the gene ends were 0 bases for V and 8 bases for J; bases not matched to a gene: 9. Germline CDR1 and CDR2: DFQATT and SNEGSKA (reference sequence). This CDR3 has 14 amino acids. The CDR3 sequence: CSARDPDRNDGYTF. The CDR3 coding sequence is TGCAGTGCTAGAGACCCGGACAGGAACGACGGCTACACCTTC.

This clonotype was observed many times. The V gene is TRBV6-5, the J gene TRBJ1-5; 7 bases are a match to TRBD1. The germline V gene encodes CDR1 MNHEY and CDR2 SVGAGI. The CDR3 contains 13 residues. With 4 bases clipped from V and 6 bases from J, the junction kept 3 bases outside the gene matches. The CDR3 spells CASSSTGVQPQHF. For the CDR3, the DNA is TGTGCCAGCAGTTCAACAGGGGTTCAGCCCCAGCATTTT.

This clonotype was seen ten or more times. V is TRBV30 and J is TRBJ1-5; TRBD1 matches at 9 bases. CDR3 length: 12 residues. Trimming removed 8 bases from V and 6 bases from J; junction bases left unmatched: 5. Germline values: CDR1 GTSNPN, CDR2 SVGIG (reference sequence). CDR3 sequence: CAADRGGQPQHF. DNA of the CDR3: TGTGCCGCCGACAGGGGGGGTCAGCCCCAGCATTTT.

This clonotype has only a few counts. The chain recombines TRBV27 with TRBJ1-2, with D tentatively TRBD1 (6 bases). The CDR3 has 15 residues. The V gene's germline CDR1 is MNHEY and CDR2 SMNVEV (reference sequence). V was cut by 5 bases and J by 0 bases, with 13 bases left in between. CDR3 sequence reads: CASSTSGTSNYGYTF. CDR3 bases: TGTGCCAGCAGTACCTCCGGGACATCTAACTATGGCTACACCTTC.

V usage is TRBV6-2 or TRBV6-3 and J usage is TRBJ2-7; D is ambiguous. The CDR3 covers 14 residues. The V end was cut by 2 bases, the J end by 2 bases, with 10 bases between. Germline CDR1 is MNHEY and CDR2 is SVGEGT. The DNA for the CDR3 is TGTGCCAGCAGTTACGATTCGCCTCCCTACGAGCAGTACTTC. Protein: CASSYDSPPYEQYF.